This T cell receptor (beta chain) was observed in a study of beta chain features in type 1 diabetes. Broader study findings: All four CD4+ subsets of Type 1 diabetes patients contained TCRB CDR3s that were moderately but significantly shorter.

CDR1 is MNHNY, CDR2 SVGAGI, per germline (reference sequence). V was trimmed by 8 bases and J by 6 bases, leaving 15 bases between them. CDR3 length: 13 residues. In its sample, this clone was seen a few times. The antigen is not known. All of the isolated RNA was reverse transcribed, so expressed TCRB transcripts were sequenced. Sequencing used immunoSEQ multiplex PCR; TCRdb keeps in-frame clones, though not all of them. The sample consists of roughly 50,000 clones, over 40% of them appearing once. Around 110 mL of blood, on average, came from one heparinised draw per donor. Sequencing was carried out using Tregs from blood. The genes are TRBV6-6 and TRBJ2-3; D possibly corresponds to TRBD1 (5 bases). This sequence originates from a man aged 25-40 years with type 1 diabetes. CDR3 loop: CASRSGLSDTQYF. The CDR3 nucleotides are TGTGCCAGCCGGTCAGGGCTTTCTGATACGCAGTATTTT.